This T cell receptor (beta chain) was profiled in a study of molecular identifiers for immune sequencing clone quantification. Naive CD8 T cells were picked out by sorting for CD8+CD4-CCR7+CD45RA+. Bulk TCR libraries used previously described methods and listed TCR primers. Via MiXCR, TCRdb re-called the PCR reads, giving one row per CDR3 protein. The table includes 60,000 to 70,000 distinct CDR3 sequences, 18% detected once. Findings and caveats of the study: Over 99% of CMV-specific effector molecules, but under 1% of naive ones, were in clones above 20 copies.

Germline values: CDR1 SGHVS, CDR2 FNYEAQ. The CDR3 runs to 13 residues. This clonotype was observed at least ten times. What it binds is not known. A junction end diverges from the germline sequence, so it may reflect a read error. The receptor was derived from a human donor in good health. Some libraries in this study had Jurkat cell RNA spiked in. Input material: naive CD8+ T cells from blood, with Jurkat cell RNA spiked in. Indicated subset: FACS-sorted CD8+CD4-CCR7+CD45RA+ naive T cells. The chain couples TRBV7-6 to TRBJ2-1, with 7 bases identical to TRBD2. This CDR3 is CASSLNPGLVEAF. Here the CDR3 DNA reads TGTGCCAGCAGCCTTAACCCCGGACTAGTCGAAGCCTTC.